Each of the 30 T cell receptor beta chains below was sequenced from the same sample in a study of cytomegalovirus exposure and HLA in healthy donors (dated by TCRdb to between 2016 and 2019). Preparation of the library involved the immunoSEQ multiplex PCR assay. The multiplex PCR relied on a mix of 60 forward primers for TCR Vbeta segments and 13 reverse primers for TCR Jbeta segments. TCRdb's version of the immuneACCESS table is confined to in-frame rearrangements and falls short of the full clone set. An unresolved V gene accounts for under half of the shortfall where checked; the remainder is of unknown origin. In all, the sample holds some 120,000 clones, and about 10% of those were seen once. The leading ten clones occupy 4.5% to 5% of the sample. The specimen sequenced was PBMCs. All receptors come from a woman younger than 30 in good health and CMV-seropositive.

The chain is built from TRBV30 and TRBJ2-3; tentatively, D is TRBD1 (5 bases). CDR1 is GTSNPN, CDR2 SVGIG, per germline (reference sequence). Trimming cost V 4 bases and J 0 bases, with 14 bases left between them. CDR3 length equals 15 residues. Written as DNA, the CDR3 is TGTGCCTGGACCTCTGACAGTCCTAGCACAGATACGCAGTATTTT. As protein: CAWTSDSPSTDTQYF.

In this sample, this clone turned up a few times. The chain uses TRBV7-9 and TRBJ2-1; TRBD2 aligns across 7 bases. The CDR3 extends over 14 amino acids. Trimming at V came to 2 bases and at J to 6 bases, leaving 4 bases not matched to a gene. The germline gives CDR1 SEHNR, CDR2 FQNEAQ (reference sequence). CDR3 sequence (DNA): TGTGCCAGCAGCTTACTCGCTAGCGGCAATGAGCAGTTCTTC. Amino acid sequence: CASSLLASGNEQFF.

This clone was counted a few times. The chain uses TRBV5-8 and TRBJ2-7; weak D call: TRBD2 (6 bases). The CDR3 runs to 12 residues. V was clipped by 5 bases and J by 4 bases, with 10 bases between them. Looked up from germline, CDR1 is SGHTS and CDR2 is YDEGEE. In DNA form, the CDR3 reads TGTGCCAGCAGGGACTATACATACGAGCAGTACTTC. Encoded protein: CASRDYTYEQYF.

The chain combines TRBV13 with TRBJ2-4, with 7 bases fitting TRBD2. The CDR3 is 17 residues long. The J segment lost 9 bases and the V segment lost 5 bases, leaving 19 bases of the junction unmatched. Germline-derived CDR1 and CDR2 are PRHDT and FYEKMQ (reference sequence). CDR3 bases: TGTGCCAGCAGCCCTGCGCCCCGGGACTATCCGTCGCGCATTCAGTACTTC. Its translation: CASSPAPRDYPSRIQYF.

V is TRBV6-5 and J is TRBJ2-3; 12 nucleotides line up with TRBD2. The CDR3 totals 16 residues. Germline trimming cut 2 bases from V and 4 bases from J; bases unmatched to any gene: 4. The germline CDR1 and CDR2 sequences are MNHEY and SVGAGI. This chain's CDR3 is CASSYETSGSPDTQYF. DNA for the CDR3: TGTGCCAGCAGTTACGAGACTAGCGGGAGTCCAGATACGCAGTATTTT.

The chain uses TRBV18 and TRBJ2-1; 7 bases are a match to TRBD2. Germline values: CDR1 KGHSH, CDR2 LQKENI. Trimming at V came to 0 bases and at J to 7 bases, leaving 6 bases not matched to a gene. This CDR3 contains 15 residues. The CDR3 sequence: CASSPPKASGNEQFF. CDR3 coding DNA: TGTGCCAGCTCACCACCGAAGGCTAGCGGAAATGAGCAGTTCTTC.

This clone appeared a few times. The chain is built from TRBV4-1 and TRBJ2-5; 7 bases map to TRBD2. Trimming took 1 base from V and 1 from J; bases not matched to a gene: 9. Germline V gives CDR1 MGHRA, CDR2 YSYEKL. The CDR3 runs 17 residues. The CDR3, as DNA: TGCGCCAGCAGCCAAGGTTCGGCGGGGGAGGCCCAAGAGACCCAGTACTTC. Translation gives CASSQGSAGEAQETQYF.

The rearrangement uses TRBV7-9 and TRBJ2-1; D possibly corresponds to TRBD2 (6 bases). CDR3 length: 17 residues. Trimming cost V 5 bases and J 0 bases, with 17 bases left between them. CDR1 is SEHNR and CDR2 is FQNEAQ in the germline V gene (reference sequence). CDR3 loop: CASSPWVRESSYNEQFF. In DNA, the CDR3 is TGTGCCAGCAGCCCCTGGGTACGGGAGAGCTCCTACAATGAGCAGTTCTTC.

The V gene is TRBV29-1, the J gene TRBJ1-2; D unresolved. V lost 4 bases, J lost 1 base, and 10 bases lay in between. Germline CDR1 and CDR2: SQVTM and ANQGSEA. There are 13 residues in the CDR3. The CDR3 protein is CSVVSVGNYGYTF. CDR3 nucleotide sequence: TGCAGCGTTGTTAGCGTCGGTAACTATGGCTACACCTTC. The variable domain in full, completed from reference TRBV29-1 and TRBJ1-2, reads SAVISQKPSRDICQRGTSLTIQCQVDSQVTMMFWYRQQPGQSLTLIATANQGSEATYESGFVIDKFPISRPNLTFSTLTVSNMSPEDSSIYLCSVVSVGNYGYTFGSGTRLTVV.

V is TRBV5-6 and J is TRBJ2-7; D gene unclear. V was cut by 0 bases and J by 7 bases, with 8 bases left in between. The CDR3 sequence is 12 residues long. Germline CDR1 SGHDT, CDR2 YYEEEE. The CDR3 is CASSLGRSEQYF. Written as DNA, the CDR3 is TGTGCCAGCAGCTTGGGCAGGTCAGAGCAGTACTTC.

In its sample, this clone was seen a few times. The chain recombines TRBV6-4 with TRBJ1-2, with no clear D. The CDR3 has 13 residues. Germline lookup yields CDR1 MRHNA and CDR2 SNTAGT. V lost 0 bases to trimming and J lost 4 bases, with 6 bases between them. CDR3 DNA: TGTGCCAGCAGTGACTCAACCGGCTATGGCTACACCTTC. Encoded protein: CASSDSTGYGYTF.

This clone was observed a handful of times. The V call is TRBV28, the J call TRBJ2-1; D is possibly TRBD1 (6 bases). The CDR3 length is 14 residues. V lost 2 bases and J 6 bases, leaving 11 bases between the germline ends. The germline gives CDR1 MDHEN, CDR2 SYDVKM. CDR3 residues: CASSLITGINEQFF. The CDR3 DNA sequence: TGTGCCAGCAGTTTAATCACAGGGATCAATGAGCAGTTCTTC.

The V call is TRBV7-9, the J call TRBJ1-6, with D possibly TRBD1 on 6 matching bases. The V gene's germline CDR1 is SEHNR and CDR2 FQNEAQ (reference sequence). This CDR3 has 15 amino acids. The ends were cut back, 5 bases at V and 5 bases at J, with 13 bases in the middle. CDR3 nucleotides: TGTGCCAGCAGCACCTACAGGGATAATAATTCACCCCTCCACTTT. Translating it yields CASSTYRDNNSPLHF.

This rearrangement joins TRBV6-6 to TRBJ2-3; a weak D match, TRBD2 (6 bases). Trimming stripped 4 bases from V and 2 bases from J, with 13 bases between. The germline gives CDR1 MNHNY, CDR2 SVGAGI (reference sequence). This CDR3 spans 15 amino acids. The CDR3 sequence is CASSLAEFSTDTQYF. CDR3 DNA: TGTGCCAGCAGTTTAGCGGAATTCTCCACAGATACGCAGTATTTT.

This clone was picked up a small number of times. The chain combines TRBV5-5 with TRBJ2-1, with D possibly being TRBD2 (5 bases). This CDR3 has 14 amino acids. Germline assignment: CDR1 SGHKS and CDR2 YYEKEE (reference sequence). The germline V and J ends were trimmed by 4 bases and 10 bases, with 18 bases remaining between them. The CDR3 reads CASSHMDSPREQFF. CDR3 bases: TGTGCCAGCAGCCATATGGACTCCCCCCGGGAGCAGTTCTTC.

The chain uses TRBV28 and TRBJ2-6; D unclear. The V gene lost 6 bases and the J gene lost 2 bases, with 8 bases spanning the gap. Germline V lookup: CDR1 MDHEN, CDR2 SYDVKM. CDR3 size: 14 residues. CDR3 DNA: TGTGCCAGCAGGGTCCAGGCTGGGGCCAACGTCCTGACTTTC. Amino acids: CASRVQAGANVLTF.

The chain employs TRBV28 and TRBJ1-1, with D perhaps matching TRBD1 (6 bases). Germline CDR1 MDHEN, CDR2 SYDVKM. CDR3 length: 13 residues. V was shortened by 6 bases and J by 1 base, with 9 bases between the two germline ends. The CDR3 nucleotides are TGTGCCAGCAGCCCGACAGGGAACACTGAAGCTTTCTTT. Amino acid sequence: CASSPTGNTEAFF.

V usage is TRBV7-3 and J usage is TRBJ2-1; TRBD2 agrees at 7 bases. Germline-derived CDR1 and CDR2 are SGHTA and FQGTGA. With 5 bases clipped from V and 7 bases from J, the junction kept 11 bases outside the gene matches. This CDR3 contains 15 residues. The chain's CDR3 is CASSPQAGSRNEQFF. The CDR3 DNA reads TGTGCCAGCAGCCCCCAAGCGGGATCGAGGAATGAGCAGTTCTTC.

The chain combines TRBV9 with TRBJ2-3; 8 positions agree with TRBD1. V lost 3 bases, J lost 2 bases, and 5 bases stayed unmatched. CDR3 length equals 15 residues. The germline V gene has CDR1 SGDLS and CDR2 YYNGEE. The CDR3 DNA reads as TGTGCCAGCAGCGCTCAGGGGGCGTACACAGATACGCAGTATTTT. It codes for CASSAQGAYTDTQYF.

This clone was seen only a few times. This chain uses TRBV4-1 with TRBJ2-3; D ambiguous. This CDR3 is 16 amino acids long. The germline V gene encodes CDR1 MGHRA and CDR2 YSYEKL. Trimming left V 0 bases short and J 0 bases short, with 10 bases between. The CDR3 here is CASSQDLHGSTDTQYF. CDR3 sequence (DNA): TGCGCCAGCAGCCAAGATTTGCACGGGAGCACAGATACGCAGTATTTT.

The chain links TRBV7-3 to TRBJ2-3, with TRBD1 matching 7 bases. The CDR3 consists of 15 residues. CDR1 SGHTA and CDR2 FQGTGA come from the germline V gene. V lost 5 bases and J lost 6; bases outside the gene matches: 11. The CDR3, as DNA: TGTGCCAGCAGCAATAGACAGGGCGCCATCGATACGCAGTATTTT. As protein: CASSNRQGAIDTQYF.

CDR3 nucleotides: TGTGCCATCAGATCGGACAGGGGGGGCACAGATACGCAGTATTTT. It encodes CAIRSDRGGTDTQYF. J is TRBJ2-3 and V is TRBV10-3, with TRBD1 matching over 10 bases. The germline V gene encodes CDR1 ENHRY and CDR2 SYGVKD. V trimming: 6 bases; J trimming: 1 base; junction bases outside the gene matches: 4. This CDR3 comprises 15 residues.

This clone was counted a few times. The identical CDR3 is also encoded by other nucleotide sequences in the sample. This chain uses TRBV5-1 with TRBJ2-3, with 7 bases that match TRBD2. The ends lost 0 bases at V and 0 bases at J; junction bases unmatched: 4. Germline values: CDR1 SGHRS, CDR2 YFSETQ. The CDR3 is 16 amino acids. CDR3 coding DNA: TGCGCCAGCAGCTTGGTGTTAGCGGGTAGCACAGATACGCAGTATTTT. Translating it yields CASSLVLAGSTDTQYF.

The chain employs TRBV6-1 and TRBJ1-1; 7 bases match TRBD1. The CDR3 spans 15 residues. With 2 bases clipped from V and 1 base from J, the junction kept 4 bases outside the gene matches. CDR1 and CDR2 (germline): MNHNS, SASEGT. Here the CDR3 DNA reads TGTGCCAGCAGTGAAATACAGGGGCGGAACACTGAAGCTTTCTTT. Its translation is CASSEIQGRNTEAFF.

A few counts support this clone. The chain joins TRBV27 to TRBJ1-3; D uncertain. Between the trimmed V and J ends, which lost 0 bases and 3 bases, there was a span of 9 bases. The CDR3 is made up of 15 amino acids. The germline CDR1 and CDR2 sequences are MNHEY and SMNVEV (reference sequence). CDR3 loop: CASSLSRGFGNTIYF. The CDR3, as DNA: TGTGCCAGCAGTTTATCGCGAGGGTTTGGAAACACCATATATTTT.

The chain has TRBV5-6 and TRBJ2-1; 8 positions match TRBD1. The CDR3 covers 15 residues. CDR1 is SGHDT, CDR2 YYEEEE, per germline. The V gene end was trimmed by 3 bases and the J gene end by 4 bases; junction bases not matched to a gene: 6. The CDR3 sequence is CASSSSGGRYNEQFF. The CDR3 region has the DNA TGTGCCAGCAGCTCGTCAGGGGGCAGGTACAATGAGCAGTTCTTC.

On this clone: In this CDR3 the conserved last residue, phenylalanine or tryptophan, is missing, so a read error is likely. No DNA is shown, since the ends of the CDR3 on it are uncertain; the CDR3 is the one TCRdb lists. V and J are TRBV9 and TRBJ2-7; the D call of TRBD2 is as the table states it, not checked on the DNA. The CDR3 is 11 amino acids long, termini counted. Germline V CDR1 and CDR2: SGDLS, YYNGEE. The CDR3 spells CASSVGAGSPL.

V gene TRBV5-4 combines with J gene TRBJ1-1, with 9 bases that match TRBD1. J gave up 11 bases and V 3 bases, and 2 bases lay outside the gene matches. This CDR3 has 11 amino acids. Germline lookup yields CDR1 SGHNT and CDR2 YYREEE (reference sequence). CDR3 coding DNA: TGTGCCAGCAGCTCCGGACAGGGGGCTTTCTTT. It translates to CASSSGQGAFF.

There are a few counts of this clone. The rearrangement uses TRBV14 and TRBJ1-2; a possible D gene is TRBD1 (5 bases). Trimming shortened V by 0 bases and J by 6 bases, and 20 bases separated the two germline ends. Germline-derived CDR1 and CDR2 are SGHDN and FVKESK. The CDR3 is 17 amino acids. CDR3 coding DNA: TGTGCCAGCAGCCAAGATCAAAGTGGACACCCAAGGAATGGCTACACCTTC. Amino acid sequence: CASSQDQSGHPRNGYTF.

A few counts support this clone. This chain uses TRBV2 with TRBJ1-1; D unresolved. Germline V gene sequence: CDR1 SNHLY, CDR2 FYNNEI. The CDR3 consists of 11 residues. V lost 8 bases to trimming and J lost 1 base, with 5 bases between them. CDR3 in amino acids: CASEANTEAFF. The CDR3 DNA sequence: TGTGCCAGCGAGGCGAACACTGAAGCTTTCTTT.